The rows below give T cell receptor beta chains drawn from one sample of a study of T-cell reconstitution after alpha-beta-depleted transplantation in children. TCRdb called the PCR reads again in MiXCR, with one record for every CDR3 protein. The sample consists of almost 7,500 distinct CDR3 sequences, more than 5% of them appearing once. The sequencing here drew on PBMCs, mostly from graft donor cells, taken 180 days after TCRalphabeta/CD19-depleted stem cell transplant. These receptors were obtained from a child younger than two who had a stem cell transplant for acute myeloid leukemia, so the T cells may come from the graft donor. Both conserved end residues are trimmed from each CDR3. The order of the fields is J gene, clone size, V gene, CDR3 protein. Only some rows state a clone size, as once, few, many or a class for expanded clones.

>TRBJ1-2|-|TRBV3-1
ASCQDPGFVYGYT
>TRBJ2-7|many|TRBV18
ASSPTGDEQY
>TRBJ2-5|many|TRBV25-1
ASSESPGQGKETQY
>TRBJ1-2|many|TRBV5-6
ASSSLSLGRAANYGYT
>TRBJ1-1|many|TRBV5-5
ASSRRTAHVRD
>TRBJ2-5|many|TRBV5-4
ASTMGTSETQY
>TRBJ2-4|many|TRBV6-2/TRBV6-3
ASSYSGAENIQY
>TRBJ2-3|medium-sized|TRBV4-2
ASSQDMASGLRADTQY
>TRBJ1-1|many|TRBV6-2/TRBV6-3
ASRSPSRNTEAF
>TRBJ2-2|many|TRBV5-4
ASSSAHNQGALTGELF
>TRBJ1-4|many|TRBV10-3
AIRDREEKLF
>TRBJ1-2|many|TRBV10-3
AISEMGGLYGYT
>TRBJ1-4|many|TRBV5-6
ASSLVPDNEKLF
>TRBJ2-5|-|TRBV5-1
ASGPSGTEKTQY
>TRBJ1-2|many|TRBV7-9
ASTRTENYGYT
>TRBJ1-5|many|TRBV7-2
ASSLLSQPQH
>TRBJ1-3|large|TRBV10-3
AISGTAGNTIY
>TRBJ2-1|-|TRBV3-1
ASSQRTGAYNEQF
>TRBJ2-7|many|TRBV28
ASVGGISYEQY
>TRBJ2-1|many|TRBV23-1
ASSRRRAAHIYNEQF
>TRBJ2-1|medium-sized|TRBV10-3
AISELGLAEASEQF
>TRBJ1-4|large|TRBV20-1
SARAGWDEKLF
>TRBJ2-7|many|TRBV18
ASSPPTSGSIYEQY
>TRBJ2-3|many|TRBV7-2
ASSFRDTQY
>TRBJ2-3|medium-sized|TRBV6-6
ASSPKSSGSTDTQY
>TRBJ1-6|medium-sized|TRBV5-6
ASSPQGRGGSNSPLH
>TRBJ1-1|many|TRBV29-1
SVLWSPNTEAF
>TRBJ2-2|many|TRBV9
ASSVHQTGTGELF
>TRBJ1-1|many|TRBV28
ASSLPGYEAF
>TRBJ2-3|many|TRBV7-2
ASSLAAIGRAPDTQY
>TRBJ1-4|many|TRBV3-1
ASSQGPGQGSKLF
>TRBJ1-4|many|TRBV20-1
SARDPGAGEKLF
>TRBJ2-7|many|TRBV20-1
SARDLGQGIHYEQY
>TRBJ1-5|many|TRBV20-1
SAPGQGSNQPQH
>TRBJ1-1|many|TRBV2
ASSEFGGTEAF
>TRBJ2-1|many|TRBV7-9
ASSPTGWHEQF